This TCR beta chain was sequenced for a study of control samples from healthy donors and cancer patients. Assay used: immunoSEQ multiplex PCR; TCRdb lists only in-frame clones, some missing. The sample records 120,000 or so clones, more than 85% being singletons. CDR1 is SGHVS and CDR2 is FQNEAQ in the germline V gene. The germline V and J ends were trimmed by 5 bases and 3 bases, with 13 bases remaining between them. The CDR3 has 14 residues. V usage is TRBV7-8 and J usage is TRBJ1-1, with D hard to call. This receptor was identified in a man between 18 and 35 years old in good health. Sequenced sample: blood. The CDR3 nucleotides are TGTGCCAGCAGCCCCGTATGGGGTGACACTGAAGCTTTCTTT. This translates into CASSPVWGDTEAFF.